The 15 T cell receptor beta chains listed next were all sequenced from one sample in a study of OX40 agonist ivuxolimab in advanced cancers. Libraries were prepared by immunoSEQ multiplex PCR; TCRdb keeps only in-frame clonotypes and omits some of them. The sample lists around 83,000 clones, about 90% seen once, with about 1.7% in the top ten. Material: CD4+ or CD8+ T cells sorted from blood, obtained in a trial of the OX40 agonist ivuxolimab. These receptor sequences come from an adult with an advanced solid tumor such as melanoma, head and neck, liver or kidney cancer.

This clone showed up just a few times. The chain joins TRBV4-3 to TRBJ2-3; 8 bases match TRBD2. The germline V gene encodes CDR1 LGHNA and CDR2 YSLEER. Unmatched junction bases numbered 13, after V lost 5 bases and J lost 6 bases. The CDR3 totals 16 residues. In DNA form, the CDR3 reads TGCGCCAGCAGCGAGAGGGTAGCGGGGAGCAGTGATACGCAGTATTTT. Encoded protein: CASSERVAGSSDTQYF.

The sample holds one count of this clone. The chain recombines TRBV18 with TRBJ2-7, with D possibly being TRBD2 (5 bases). The germline gives CDR1 KGHSH, CDR2 LQKENI. This CDR3 is built from 13 residues. The V end was cut by 3 bases, the J end by 3 bases, with 9 bases between. CDR3 bases: TGTGCCAGCTCACCTTTGGGGAGCTACGAGCAGTACTTC. The encoded protein is CASSPLGSYEQYF.

The CDR3 protein is CASSPGTAETQYF. CDR3 bases: TGTGCCAGCAGCCCGGGGACAGCGGAGACCCAGTACTTC. The chain is built from TRBV9 and TRBJ2-5; 7 nucleotides agree with TRBD1. Germline V lookup: CDR1 SGDLS, CDR2 YYNGEE. This CDR3 comprises 13 residues. Germline trimming cut 4 bases from V and 5 bases from J; bases unmatched to any gene: 5.

The V gene is TRBV27, the J gene TRBJ2-7; 9 nucleotides align to TRBD1. After removal of 7 bases from V and 6 bases from J, the junction contained 13 bases not matched to a gene. The CDR3 contains 15 residues. Germline V gene sequence: CDR1 MNHEY, CDR2 SMNVEV (reference sequence). CDR3 protein: CASKKWDRDLAEQYF. For the CDR3, the DNA is TGTGCCAGCAAGAAGTGGGACAGGGACCTCGCCGAGCAGTACTTC.

The V gene is TRBV14, the J gene TRBJ2-5, with D maybe TRBD2 (6 bases). Germline V gene sequence: CDR1 SGHDN, CDR2 FVKESK. This CDR3 region has 13 residues. Trimming took 1 base from V and 7 from J, leaving 10 bases between them. CDR3: CASSQGGVGTQYF. The CDR3 DNA sequence: TGTGCCAGCAGCCAAGGCGGGGTAGGGACCCAGTACTTC.

J is TRBJ2-1 and V is TRBV7-9; 10 positions agree with TRBD2. Germline assignment: CDR1 SEHNR and CDR2 FQNEAQ (reference sequence). This CDR3 region has 17 residues. V shed 5 bases and J 0 bases; nucleotides not matched to a gene: 7. As DNA, the CDR3 is TGTGCCAGCAGCCCCCGACTAGCGGGTAGCTCCTACAATGAGCAGTTCTTC. It translates to CASSPRLAGSSYNEQFF.

The chain carries TRBV9 and TRBJ2-2, with D possibly TRBD2 on 5 matching bases. The CDR3 runs to 13 residues. V gave up 1 base and J gave up 7 bases, with 8 bases separating them. Germline V gene data show CDR1 as SGDLS and CDR2 as YYNGEE. As DNA, the CDR3 is TGTGCCAGCAGCGTAAGGGCGGGCGGGGAGCTGTTTTTT. Residues: CASSVRAGGELFF. Supplemented by reference TRBV9 and TRBJ2-2, the full variable domain reads DSGVTQTPKHLITATGQRVTLRCSPRSGDLSVYWYQQSLDQGLQFLIQYYNGEERAKGNILERFSAQQFPDLHSELNLSSLELGDSALYFCASSVRAGGELFFGEGSRLTVL.

This chain uses TRBV7-9 with TRBJ2-2; D call uncertain. Between the trimmed V and J ends, which lost 5 bases and 10 bases, there was a span of 17 bases. This CDR3 contains 14 residues. Germline CDR1 is SEHNR and CDR2 is FQNEAQ (reference sequence). The CDR3 region has the DNA TGTGCCAGCAGCCCCTTGGGCCCCGGCGAGGAGCTGTTTTTT. Protein: CASSPLGPGEELFF. The variable domain in full, with the rest retrieved from reference TRBV7-9 and TRBJ2-2, is DTGVSQNPRHKITKRGQNVTFRCDPISEHNRLYWYRQTLGQGPEFLTYFQNEAQLEKSRLLSDRFSAERPKGSFSTLEIQRTEQGDSAMYLCASSPLGPGEELFFGEGSRLTVL.

The rearrangement joins TRBV2 to TRBJ2-5, with 10 nucleotides matching TRBD1. The ends lost 6 bases at V and 5 bases at J; junction bases unmatched: 6. Germline V gene sequence: CDR1 SNHLY, CDR2 FYNNEI. The CDR3 consists of 14 residues. DNA of the CDR3: TGTGCCAGCAGCAACGACAGGGGGCGGGAGACCCAGTACTTC. Its protein is CASSNDRGRETQYF.

The gene calls are TRBV27 and TRBJ1-5; D gene ambiguous. V gave up 8 bases and J gave up 5 bases, with 7 bases separating them. CDR1 and CDR2 (germline): MNHEY, SMNVEV (reference sequence). The CDR3 covers 11 residues. CDR3 sequence: CASLSHQPQHF. The CDR3 DNA reads as TGTGCCAGCCTTTCTCATCAGCCCCAGCATTTT.

This chain uses TRBV5-1 with TRBJ1-2; D ambiguous. The CDR3 consists of 12 residues. Germline lookup yields CDR1 SGHRS and CDR2 YFSETQ. Trimming took 7 bases from V and 7 from J, leaving 14 bases between them. CDR3 bases: TGCGCCAGCCGTTCGTCTGACGGTGGCTACACCTTC. Protein: CASRSSDGGYTF.

The chain carries TRBV28 and TRBJ1-1; 8 bases fit TRBD1. With 8 bases clipped from V and 2 bases from J, the junction kept 7 bases outside the gene matches. Germline-derived CDR1 and CDR2 are MDHEN and SYDVKM. The CDR3 loop spans 14 amino acids. This chain's CDR3 is CASERTGFNTEAFF. CDR3 sequence (DNA): TGTGCCAGCGAGAGGACAGGGTTTAACACTGAAGCTTTCTTT.

This rearrangement joins TRBV5-1 to TRBJ2-6; D gene ambiguous. The V end lost 0 bases, the J end lost 2 bases, and 6 bases lay between the germline ends. The germline V gene has CDR1 SGHRS and CDR2 YFSETQ. CDR3 size: 15 residues. The CDR3 DNA follows: TGCGCCAGCAGCTTGGCCCGAACTGGGGCCAACGTCCTGACTTTC. It translates to CASSLARTGANVLTF. Full variable domain (remainder filled in from reference TRBV5-1 and TRBJ2-6): KAGVTQTPRYLIKTRGQQVTLSCSPISGHRSVSWYQQTPGQGLQFLFEYFSETQRNKGNFPGRFSGRQFSNSRSEMNVSTLELGDSALYLCASSLARTGANVLTFGAGSRLTVL.

The chain links TRBV7-9 to TRBJ2-7; D gene uncertain. The CDR3 spans 13 residues. The V end was cut by 2 bases, the J end by 1 base, with 6 bases between. The germline gives CDR1 SEHNR, CDR2 FQNEAQ (reference sequence). The CDR3 nucleotides are TGTGCCAGCAGCTTATCAGATTCCTACGAGCAGTACTTC. Protein product: CASSLSDSYEQYF. Together with reference TRBV7-9 and TRBJ2-7, the CDR3 gives the full variable domain: DTGVSQNPRHKITKRGQNVTFRCDPISEHNRLYWYRQTLGQGPEFLTYFQNEAQLEKSRLLSDRFSAERPKGSFSTLEIQRTEQGDSAMYLCASSLSDSYEQYFGPGTRLTVT.

The CDR3 coding sequence is TGCGCCAGCAGCCAAGACGGCCGAACTGAAGCTTTCTTT. Its protein is CASSQDGRTEAFF. V is TRBV4-1 and J is TRBJ1-1, with D hard to call. This CDR3 comprises 13 residues. CDR1 and CDR2 (germline): MGHRA, YSYEKL. Trimming cost V 0 bases and J 5 bases, with 7 bases left between them.